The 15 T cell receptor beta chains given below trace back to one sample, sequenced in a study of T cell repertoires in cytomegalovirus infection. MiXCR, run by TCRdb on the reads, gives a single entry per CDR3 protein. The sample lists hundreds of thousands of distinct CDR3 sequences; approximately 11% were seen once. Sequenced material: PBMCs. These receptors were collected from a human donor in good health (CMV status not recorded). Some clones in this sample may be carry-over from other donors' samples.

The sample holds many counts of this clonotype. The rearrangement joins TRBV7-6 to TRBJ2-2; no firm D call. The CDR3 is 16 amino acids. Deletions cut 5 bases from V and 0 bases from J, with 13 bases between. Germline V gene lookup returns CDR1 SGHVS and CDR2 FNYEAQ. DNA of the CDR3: TGTGCCAGCAGCCGAAATCCACCACCGAACACCGGGGAGCTGTTTTTT. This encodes CASSRNPPPNTGELFF.

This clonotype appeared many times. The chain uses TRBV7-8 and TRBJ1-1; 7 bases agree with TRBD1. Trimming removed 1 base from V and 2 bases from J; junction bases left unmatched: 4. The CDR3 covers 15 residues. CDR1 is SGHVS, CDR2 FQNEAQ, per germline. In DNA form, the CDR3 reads TGTGCCAGCAGCTTAGTGAGGGGGCCCAACACTGAAGCTTTCTTT. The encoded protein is CASSLVRGPNTEAFF. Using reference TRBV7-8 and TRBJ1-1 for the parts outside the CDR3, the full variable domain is GAGVSQSPRYKVAKRGQDVALRCDPISGHVSLFWYQQALGQGPEFLTYFQNEAQLDKSGLPSDRFFAERPEGSVSTLKIQRTQQEDSAVYLCASSLVRGPNTEAFFGQGTRLTVV.

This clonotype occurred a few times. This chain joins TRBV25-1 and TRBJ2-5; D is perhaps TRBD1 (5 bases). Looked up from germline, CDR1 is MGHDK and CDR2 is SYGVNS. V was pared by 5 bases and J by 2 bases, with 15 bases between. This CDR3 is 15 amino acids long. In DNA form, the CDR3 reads TGTGCCAGCAGTTCTCCATGGGGCAGTCAAGAGACCCAGTACTTC. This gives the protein CASSSPWGSQETQYF.

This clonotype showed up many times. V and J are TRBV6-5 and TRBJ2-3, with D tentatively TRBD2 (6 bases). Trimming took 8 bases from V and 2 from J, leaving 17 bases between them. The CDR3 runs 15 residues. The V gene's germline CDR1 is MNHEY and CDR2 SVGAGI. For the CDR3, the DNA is TGTGCCAGCGGGCAGGGAGGAGGGGACACAGATACGCAGTATTTT. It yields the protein CASGQGGGDTDTQYF.

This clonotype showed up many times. In nucleotides, the CDR3 is TGTGCCAGCAGTCGGTACCCTCGGACTAGCGGGAATACCTACGAGCAGTACTTC. This encodes CASSRYPRTSGNTYEQYF. The chain recombines TRBV28 with TRBJ2-7, with 12 bases identical to TRBD2. Unmatched junction bases numbered 13, after V lost 5 bases and J lost 2 bases. Germline V gene sequence: CDR1 MDHEN, CDR2 SYDVKM. The CDR3 has 18 residues.

This CDR3 is CASTFLAGVTDTQYF. The CDR3 nucleotides read TGTGCCAGCACCTTTCTAGCGGGGGTTACAGATACGCAGTATTTT. The rearrangement links TRBV12-3 or TRBV12-4 to TRBJ2-3; 10 nucleotides match TRBD2. Germline trimming cut 7 bases from V and 3 bases from J; bases unmatched to any gene: 7. The CDR3 loop spans 15 amino acids.

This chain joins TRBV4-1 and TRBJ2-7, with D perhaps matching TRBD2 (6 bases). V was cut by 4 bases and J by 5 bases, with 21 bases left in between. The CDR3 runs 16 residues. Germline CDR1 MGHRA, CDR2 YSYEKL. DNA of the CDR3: TGCGCCAGCAGCCGCCTAACTCTACCGCCGGGGGACGAGCAGTACTTC. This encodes CASSRLTLPPGDEQYF.

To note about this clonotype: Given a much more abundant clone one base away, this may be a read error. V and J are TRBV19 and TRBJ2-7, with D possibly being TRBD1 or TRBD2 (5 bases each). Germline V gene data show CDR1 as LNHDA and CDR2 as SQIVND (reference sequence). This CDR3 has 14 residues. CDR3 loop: CASSTYGGPYGQYF. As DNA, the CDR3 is TGTGCCAGTAGTACTTATGGGGGACCCTACGGGCAGTACTTC. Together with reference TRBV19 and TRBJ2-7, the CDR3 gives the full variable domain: DGGITQSPKYLFRKEGQNVTLSCEQNLNHDAMYWYRQDPGQGLRLIYYSQIVNDFQKGDIAEGYSVSREKKESFPLTVTSAQKNPTAFYLCASSTYGGPYGQYFGPGTRLTVT.

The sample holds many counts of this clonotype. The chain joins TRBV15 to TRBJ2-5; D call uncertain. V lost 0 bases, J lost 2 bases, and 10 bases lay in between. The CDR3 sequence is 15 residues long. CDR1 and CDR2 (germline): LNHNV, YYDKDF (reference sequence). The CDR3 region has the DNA TGTGCCACCAGCAGAGATCCACAGCAACAAGAGACCCAGTACTTC. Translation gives CATSRDPQQQETQYF. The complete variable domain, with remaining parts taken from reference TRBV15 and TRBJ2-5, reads DAMVIQNPRYQVTQFGKPVTLSCSQTLNHNVMYWYQQKSSQAPKLLFHYYDKDFNNEADTPDNFQSRRPNTSFCFLDIRSPGLGDTAMYLCATSRDPQQQETQYFGPGTRLLVL.

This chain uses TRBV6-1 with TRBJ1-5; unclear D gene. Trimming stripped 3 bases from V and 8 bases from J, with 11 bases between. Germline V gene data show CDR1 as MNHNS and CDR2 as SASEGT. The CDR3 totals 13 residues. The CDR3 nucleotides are TGTGCCAGCAGTGATCGACTCAAGGAGCCCCAGCATTTT. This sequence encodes CASSDRLKEPQHF.

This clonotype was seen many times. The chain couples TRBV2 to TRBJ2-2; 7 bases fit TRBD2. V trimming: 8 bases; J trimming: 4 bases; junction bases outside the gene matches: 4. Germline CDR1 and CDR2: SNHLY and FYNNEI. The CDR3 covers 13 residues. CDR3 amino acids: CASSGEGTGELFF. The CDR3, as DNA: TGTGCCAGCTCCGGGGAGGGCACCGGGGAGCTGTTTTTT.

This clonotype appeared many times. The CDR3, as DNA: TGCGCCAGCAGCTTGGGGGAACGTTTCAATGAGCAGTTCTTC. The encoded protein is CASSLGERFNEQFF. The chain has TRBV5-1 and TRBJ2-1; D remains unclear. This CDR3 has 14 residues. The germline V gene encodes CDR1 SGHRS and CDR2 YFSETQ. Trimming took 0 bases from V and 6 from J, leaving 10 bases between them.

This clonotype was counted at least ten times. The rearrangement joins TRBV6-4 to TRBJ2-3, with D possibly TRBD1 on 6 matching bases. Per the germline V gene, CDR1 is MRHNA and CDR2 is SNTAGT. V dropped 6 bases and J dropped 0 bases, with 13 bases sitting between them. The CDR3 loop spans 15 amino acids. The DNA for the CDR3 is TGTGCCAGCAGAGAGGACAGTACTAGCACAGATACGCAGTATTTT. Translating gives CASREDSTSTDTQYF.

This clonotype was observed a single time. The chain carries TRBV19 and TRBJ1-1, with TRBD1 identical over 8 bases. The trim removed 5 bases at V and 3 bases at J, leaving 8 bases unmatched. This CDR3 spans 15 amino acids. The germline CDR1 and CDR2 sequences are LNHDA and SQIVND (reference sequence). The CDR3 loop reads CASSQDRGRYTEAFF. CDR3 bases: TGTGCCAGTAGTCAAGACAGGGGCAGGTACACTGAAGCTTTCTTT.

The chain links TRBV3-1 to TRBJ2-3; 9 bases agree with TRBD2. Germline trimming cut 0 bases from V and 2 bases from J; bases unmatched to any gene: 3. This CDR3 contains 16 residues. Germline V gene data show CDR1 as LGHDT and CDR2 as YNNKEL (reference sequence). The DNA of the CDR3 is TGTGCCAGCAGCCAAGAACTAGCGGGTCTCACAGATACGCAGTATTTT. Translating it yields CASSQELAGLTDTQYF.